Shown below are 25 T cell receptor beta chains from a single sample sequenced in a study of OX40 agonist ivuxolimab in advanced cancers. Produced via immunoSEQ multiplex PCR; TCRdb's table is partial and in-frame only. The table records around 64,000 clones, roughly 80% of them present only once. The sequences come from CD4+ or CD8+ T cells sorted from blood, collected in a trial of the OX40 agonist ivuxolimab. The receptors shown here come from an adult with an advanced solid tumor such as melanoma, head and neck, liver or kidney cancer.

This clone was counted only a few times. The chain uses TRBV28 and TRBJ1-3; 7 positions match TRBD1. The length of the CDR3 is 15 residues. CDR1 and CDR2 from the germline V gene are MDHEN and SYDVKM. V was pared by 5 bases and J by 4 bases, with 8 bases of the junction left unmatched. CDR3 region: CASSDGQVYGNTIYF. The CDR3 DNA follows: TGTGCCAGCAGTGATGGACAGGTTTACGGAAACACCATATATTTT. Full variable domain (remainder filled in from reference TRBV28 and TRBJ1-3): DVKVTQSSRYLVKRTGEKVFLECVQDMDHENMFWYRQDPGLGLRLIYFSYDVKMKEKGDIPEGYSVSREKKERFSLILESASTNQTSMYLCASSDGQVYGNTIYFGEGSWLTVV.

The chain links TRBV27 to TRBJ2-1, with D perhaps TRBD1 or TRBD2 (5 bases each). The length of the CDR3 is 17 residues. Trimming cost V 5 bases and J 0 bases, with 17 bases left between them. Germline assignment: CDR1 MNHEY and CDR2 SMNVEV (reference sequence). CDR3 DNA sequence: TGTGCCAGCAGTCCACTAGTAGCAGGGAGCTCCTACAATGAGCAGTTCTTC. Protein sequence: CASSPLVAGSSYNEQFF.

The rearrangement links TRBV6-5 to TRBJ2-6; no clear D. The CDR3 covers 15 residues. Germline V gene sequence: CDR1 MNHEY, CDR2 SVGAGI. V lost 0 bases to trimming and J lost 0 bases, with 3 bases between them. CDR3 coding DNA: TGTGCCAGCAGTTACTCGAGCTCTGGGGCCAACGTCCTGACTTTC. It translates to CASSYSSSGANVLTF.

The chain employs TRBV7-6 and TRBJ1-3; D gene unclear. Trimming pared 5 bases from V and 0 bases from J, leaving 8 bases between. In germline, CDR1 is SGHVS, CDR2 FNYEAQ. This CDR3 comprises 14 residues. As DNA, the CDR3 is TGTGCCAGCAGCCAAACCTACTCTGGAAACACCATATATTTT. This encodes CASSQTYSGNTIYF.

This chain links TRBV5-1 with TRBJ2-1; D perhaps matches TRBD1 (5 bases). V was shortened by 4 bases and J by 4 bases, with 18 bases between the two germline ends. Germline-derived CDR1 and CDR2 are SGHRS and YFSETQ. The CDR3 spans 16 residues. In nucleotides, the CDR3 is TGCGCCAGCAGCCCCCAGGGAATGGGAAAATACAATGAGCAGTTCTTC. Translated: CASSPQGMGKYNEQFF.

The genes are TRBV6-1 and TRBJ1-3; D unresolved. This CDR3 is built from 11 residues. Germline V CDR1 and CDR2: MNHNS, SASEGT. The ends were cut back, 6 bases at V and 4 bases at J, with 4 bases in the middle. The CDR3 region has the DNA TGTGCCAGCAGGCTCGGAAACACCATATATTTT. Its protein product is CASRLGNTIYF.

The chain employs TRBV18 and TRBJ2-2; 7 bases are a match to TRBD1. CDR1 is KGHSH, CDR2 LQKENI, per germline. J lost 1 base, V lost 3 bases, and 8 bases had no gene match. The CDR3 is 17 residues long. CDR3 loop: CASSPRTGQLNTGELFF. CDR3 nucleotides: TGTGCCAGCTCACCGCGAACGGGACAGCTGAACACCGGGGAGCTGTTTTTT.

The rearrangement links TRBV6-1 to TRBJ2-2, with D possibly being TRBD1 (5 bases). This CDR3 comprises 15 residues. V shed 6 bases and J shed 1 base, with 12 bases lying between them. The germline gives CDR1 MNHNS, CDR2 SASEGT. The CDR3 reads CASSRIQGNTGELFF. Written as DNA, the CDR3 is TGTGCCAGCAGCCGCATCCAGGGGAACACCGGGGAGCTGTTTTTT.

The chain employs TRBV11-3 and TRBJ2-7; no clear D gene. Germline V gene sequence: CDR1 SGHNT, CDR2 YENEEA. The CDR3 runs to 10 residues. Deletions cut 8 bases from V and 4 bases from J, with 6 bases between. This CDR3 is CASGKYEQYF. Here the CDR3 DNA reads TGTGCCAGCGGGAAATACGAGCAGTACTTC.

The CDR3 loop is CASSFTGSTDTQYF. The CDR3 coding sequence is TGTGCCAGCAGTTTTACAGGGAGCACAGATACGCAGTATTTT. This rearrangement joins TRBV2 to TRBJ2-3, with D perhaps TRBD1 (6 bases). The CDR3 runs 14 residues. Trimming stripped 5 bases from V and 0 bases from J, with 9 bases between. The germline gives CDR1 SNHLY, CDR2 FYNNEI.

The chain joins TRBV18 to TRBJ2-1; tentative D call: TRBD2 (5 bases). This CDR3 is 13 amino acids long. Germline lookup yields CDR1 KGHSH and CDR2 LQKENI. V was pared by 3 bases and J by 7 bases, with 10 bases between. The CDR3 here is CASSPVSGNEQFF. DNA for the CDR3: TGTGCCAGCTCACCCGTGTCGGGGAATGAGCAGTTCTTC.

This clone was recorded only once. The chain is built from TRBV20-1 and TRBJ1-1; D gene ambiguous. Germline CDR1 DFQATT, CDR2 SNEGSKA (reference sequence). The ends were cut back, 5 bases at V and 5 bases at J, with 9 bases in the middle. The CDR3 contains 11 residues. The CDR3 sequence: CSAATETEAFF. The CDR3 region has the DNA TGCAGTGCTGCGACCGAAACTGAAGCTTTCTTT.

V and J are TRBV9 and TRBJ1-3, with D possibly being TRBD1 (6 bases). The CDR3 loop spans 14 amino acids. Trimming left V 7 bases short and J 2 bases short, with 13 bases between. The germline CDR1 and CDR2 sequences are SGDLS and YYNGEE. The CDR3 region has the DNA TGTGCCAGCGGAGAGGGGGGGCCTGGAAACACCATATATTTT. Translating gives CASGEGGPGNTIYF.

This clone was recorded only once. This chain connects TRBV2 to TRBJ2-5; perhaps D is TRBD1 or TRBD2 (5 bases each). Germline CDR1 SNHLY, CDR2 FYNNEI. This CDR3 is 14 amino acids long. Trimming removed 6 bases at V and 2 bases at J, with 13 bases between. CDR3 in DNA: TGTGCCAGCAGACAACCGGGACCGCAAGAGACCCAGTACTTC. It encodes CASRQPGPQETQYF.

The rearrangement joins TRBV2 to TRBJ1-1, with 7 bases lining up with TRBD1. CDR3 length: 15 residues. CDR1 SNHLY and CDR2 FYNNEI come from the germline V gene. Germline trimming cut 6 bases from V and 4 bases from J; bases unmatched to any gene: 11. This CDR3 is CASRRRDSTGTEAFF. The CDR3 bases are TGTGCCAGCAGGAGAAGGGACAGTACGGGCACTGAAGCTTTCTTT.

Of note for this clone: This may be a read error, as it is one base from a much larger clone. V gene TRBV16 combines with J gene TRBJ1-1, with D possibly being TRBD1 (5 bases). Germline CDR1 is KGHSY and CDR2 is FQNENV. The CDR3 length is 13 residues. Trimming left V 2 bases short and J 1 base short, with 5 bases between. The CDR3 DNA reads TGTGCCAGCAGCCAAGACAGGAACACTGAAGCTTTCTTT. It codes for CASSQDRNTEAFF.

The chain uses TRBV19 and TRBJ2-7; 9 positions match TRBD1. Looked up from germline, CDR1 is LNHDA and CDR2 is SQIVND (reference sequence). V was pared by 6 bases and J by 1 base, with 4 bases of the junction left unmatched. This CDR3 is built from 14 residues. CDR3: CASRQDRGSYEQYF. The CDR3 coding sequence is TGTGCCAGTAGACAAGACAGGGGGTCCTACGAGCAGTACTTC.

The V and J genes are TRBV5-1 and TRBJ1-1; D is uncertain. The CDR3 covers 13 residues. With 1 base removed from V and 2 bases from J, the gap between germline ends came to 6 bases. Germline V lookup: CDR1 SGHRS, CDR2 YFSETQ. Here the CDR3 DNA reads TGCGCCAGCAGCTTGTCCCCAAACACTGAAGCTTTCTTT. Translated, it gives CASSLSPNTEAFF.

This clone has just a few counts. The genes are TRBV4-1 and TRBJ2-7; D is ambiguous. Germline V lookup: CDR1 MGHRA, CDR2 YSYEKL. This CDR3 has 12 residues. The V and J ends lost 3 bases and 2 bases respectively, with 5 bases between them. This CDR3 reads CASSHDTYEQYF. The DNA of the CDR3 is TGCGCCAGCAGCCATGATACCTACGAGCAGTACTTC.

The chain uses TRBV4-1 and TRBJ2-5; D is ambiguous. Per germline, CDR1 MGHRA and CDR2 YSYEKL. The CDR3 sequence is 14 residues long. Deletions cut 1 base from V and 7 bases from J, with 13 bases between. CDR3 amino acids: CASSQVTGLGTQYF. For the CDR3, the DNA is TGCGCCAGCAGCCAAGTCACTGGATTAGGGACCCAGTACTTC.

The J gene is TRBJ2-3, the V gene TRBV29-1; TRBD2 is a possible D gene (7 bases). Germline CDR1 is SQVTM and CDR2 is ANQGSEA. The CDR3 totals 15 residues. CDR3 loop: CSTEGGGQQGDTQYF. CDR3 bases: TGCAGTACTGAGGGGGGGGGCCAGCAAGGAGATACGCAGTATTTT.

The chain employs TRBV7-8 and TRBJ1-3, with D hard to call. CDR1 is SGHVS and CDR2 is FQNEAQ in the germline V gene. Trimming cost V 4 bases and J 0 bases, with 7 bases left between them. The length of the CDR3 is 14 residues. CDR3 in DNA: TGTGCCAGCAGCTCGACCCTCTCTGGAAACACCATATATTTT. This encodes CASSSTLSGNTIYF. Complete variable domain (other parts from reference TRBV7-8 and TRBJ1-3): GAGVSQSPRYKVAKRGQDVALRCDPISGHVSLFWYQQALGQGPEFLTYFQNEAQLDKSGLPSDRFFAERPEGSVSTLKIQRTQQEDSAVYLCASSSTLSGNTIYFGEGSWLTVV.

The chain carries TRBV6-5 and TRBJ2-7; the match to TRBD1 covers 9 bases. Germline CDR1 MNHEY, CDR2 SVGAGI. The length of the CDR3 is 16 residues. The trim removed 0 bases at V and 2 bases at J, leaving 5 bases unmatched. The CDR3 sequence is CASSYSGQGFAYEQYF. In DNA form, the CDR3 reads TGTGCCAGCAGTTACTCAGGACAGGGGTTCGCCTACGAGCAGTACTTC.

DNA for the CDR3: TGTGCCAGCAGCTTGGGGGGAGGACGGAACACTGAAGCTTTCTTT. As protein: CASSLGGGRNTEAFF. This chain uses TRBV5-4 with TRBJ1-1; no clear D. Germline V gene lookup returns CDR1 SGHNT and CDR2 YYREEE (reference sequence). With 0 bases removed from V and 1 base from J, the gap between germline ends came to 10 bases. CDR3 length: 15 amino acids. The full variable domain, completed using reference TRBV5-4 and TRBJ1-1, is ETGVTQSPTHLIKTRGQQVTLRCSSQSGHNTVSWYQQALGQGPQFIFQYYREEENGRGNFPPRFSGLQFPNYSSELNVNALELDDSALYLCASSLGGGRNTEAFFGQGTRLTVV.

The genes are TRBV4-1 and TRBJ2-3, with 10 bases that match TRBD2. CDR3 length: 20 residues. Per the germline V gene, CDR1 is MGHRA and CDR2 is YSYEKL. V lost 1 base to trimming and J lost 4 bases; unmatched junction nucleotides: 17. CDR3 nucleotides: TGCGCCAGCAGCCAAGCGTGGCTAGCGGGAGCCCCACGAGGAGCAGATACGCAGTATTTT. This encodes CASSQAWLAGAPRGADTQYF.